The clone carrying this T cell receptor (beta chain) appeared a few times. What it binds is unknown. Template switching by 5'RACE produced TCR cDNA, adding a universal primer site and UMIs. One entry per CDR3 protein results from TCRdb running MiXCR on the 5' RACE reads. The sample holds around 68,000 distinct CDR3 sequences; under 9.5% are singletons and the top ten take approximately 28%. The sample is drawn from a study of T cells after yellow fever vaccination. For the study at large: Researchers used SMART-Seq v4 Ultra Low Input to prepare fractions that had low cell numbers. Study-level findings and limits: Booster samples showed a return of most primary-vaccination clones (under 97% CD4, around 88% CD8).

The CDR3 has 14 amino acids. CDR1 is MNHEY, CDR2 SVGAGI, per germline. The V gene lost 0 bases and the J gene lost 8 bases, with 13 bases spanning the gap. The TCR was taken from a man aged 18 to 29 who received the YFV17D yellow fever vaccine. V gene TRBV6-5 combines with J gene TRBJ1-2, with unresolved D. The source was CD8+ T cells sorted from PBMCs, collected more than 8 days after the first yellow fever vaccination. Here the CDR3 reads CASSYSVKVGGYTF. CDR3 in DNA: TGTGCCAGCAGTTACTCGGTAAAGGTGGGAGGCTACACCTTC.